This T cell receptor (beta chain) was obtained from a study of blood T cells in healthy people across ages. General study results and limits: Expanded clonotype shifts may have been confounded, as the donors had an unknown CMV status. With age, beta diversity per million T cells declined roughly linearly, significantly by roughly 40.

This clonotype was detected a few times. The antigen is unknown. A second PCR of 7 to 11 cycles used a sample-barcoded 5' primer and a J-beta primer mix. In TCRdb, the 5' RACE reads were re-called with MiXCR into one record per CDR3 protein. The sample lists 800,000 or so distinct CDR3 sequences, roughly 25% occurring once. The CDR3 totals 14 residues. V gave up 0 bases and J gave up 6 bases, with 11 bases separating them. Germline V lookup: CDR1 LGHNA, CDR2 YSLEER. The same sample was also studied in work on T cells of mothers and their children. That source reports: In this cohort, donors were a few healthy Caucasian mothers plus their six children. No clone of persistent microchimeric T cells was detected.

V gene TRBV4-3 combines with J gene TRBJ1-1, with no clear D. This receptor was obtained from a boy younger than 18 in good health. Sequenced material: blood. The DNA of the CDR3 is TGCGCCAGCAGCCAAGATGGGAGTTACGCTGAAGCTTTCTTT. Protein sequence: CASSQDGSYAEAFF.